This T cell receptor beta chain was sequenced for a study of T cells after yellow fever vaccination. Study details: Libraries from low-cell-number fractions were prepared with the SMART-Seq v4 Ultra Low Input RNA kit. Study-wide points: Abundant clonotypes from the bulk population could contaminate FACS-sorted repertoires. Of the clonotypes, a small share occurred in both CD4 and CD8 compartments.

This clonotype was seen repeatedly, ten times or more. This CDR3 spans 15 amino acids. TCRdb analysed the 5' RACE reads with MiXCR anew, one entry per CDR3 protein. The sample includes 96,000 or so distinct CDR3 sequences, more than 7.5% of them seen just once. The rearrangement links TRBV21-1 to TRBJ2-7; the D segment call TRBD1 is taken from the table without a DNA check. TRBV21-1 is described as a pseudogene. The sequences come from CD8+ T cells not binding an NS4B(214-222) dextramer, sorted from PBMCs, collected roughly 14 days after the first yellow fever vaccination. The source is a young man who received the YFV17D yellow fever vaccine. The DNA for the CDR3 is TGTGCCAGCAGCAAGGAGGAACAGGGGGCTGACGAGCAGTACTTC. This codes for CASSKEEQGADEQYF.